This T cell receptor (beta chain) was retrieved from a study of control samples from healthy donors and cancer patients. Germline V gene data show CDR1 as SGHTA and CDR2 as FQGNSA. V lost 5 bases, J lost 5 bases, and 19 bases lay in between. CDR3 length: 16 residues. The repertoire was sequenced with immunoSEQ multiplex PCR; TCRdb's copy has only in-frame clones and lacks some. The sample lists 150,000 to 200,000 clones, roughly 89% occurring once. The sample consisted of blood. The sequence was obtained from a woman between 50 and 59 years old in good health. The chain joins TRBV7-2 to TRBJ2-4, with D perhaps TRBD1 (5 bases). The CDR3 DNA is TGTGCCAGCAGCCCTGGAGACAGACCACCTGAAAACATTCAGTACTTC. It encodes CASSPGDRPPENIQYF.